These 23 T cell receptor beta chains came from one sample sequenced in a study of T cell responses to AZD1222 COVID-19 vaccine. Produced via immunoSEQ multiplex PCR; TCRdb's table is partial and in-frame only. The repertoire holds approximately 210,000 clones, with more than 85% as singletons. The sample here was peripheral blood, taken 28 days after the second AZD1222 dose. These receptors were obtained from an adult who received the AZD1222 COVID-19 vaccine.

About this clone: Other DNA variants within this sample encode the same CDR3. This sequence joins TRBV28 and TRBJ1-5, with D unclear. The CDR3 loop spans 16 amino acids. V was trimmed by 3 bases and J by 0 bases, leaving 12 bases between them. Germline CDR1 MDHEN, CDR2 SYDVKM. The CDR3 DNA reads as TGTGCCAGCAGTTTTCGGACGGGGTATAGCAATCAGCCCCAGCATTTT. Encoded protein: CASSFRTGYSNQPQHF.

Notes on this clone: The sample carries other DNA sequences with the same CDR3. The rearrangement joins TRBV7-9 to TRBJ1-5, with D possibly matching TRBD1 (5 bases). CDR1 and CDR2 from the germline V gene are SEHNR and FQNEAQ (reference sequence). CDR3 length equals 12 residues. V gave up 5 bases and J gave up 7 bases, with 9 bases separating them. The CDR3 region has the DNA TGTGCCAGCAGCCAGGGCAGCCAGCCCCAGCATTTT. Protein product: CASSQGSQPQHF.

V gene TRBV19 combines with J gene TRBJ2-7; no clear D gene. CDR3 length equals 14 residues. The germline CDR1 and CDR2 sequences are LNHDA and SQIVND (reference sequence). Trimming took off 3 bases at V and 2 bases at J, with 11 bases between the two ends. The CDR3 DNA follows: TGTGCCAGTAGTATTCAGTCAGGCCCCTACGAGCAGTACTTC. Amino acid sequence: CASSIQSGPYEQYF.

The chain recombines TRBV7-9 with TRBJ2-1; 9 bases are shared with TRBD2. This CDR3 spans 15 amino acids. Per germline, CDR1 SEHNR and CDR2 FQNEAQ (reference sequence). The trim removed 3 bases at V and 7 bases at J, leaving 7 bases unmatched. The chain's CDR3 is CASSFAGGPRNEQFF. The CDR3 nucleotides read TGTGCCAGCAGCTTCGCGGGAGGGCCCCGGAATGAGCAGTTCTTC.

The chain links TRBV20-1 to TRBJ1-4; TRBD1 matches at 7 bases. The CDR3 spans 15 residues. CDR1 is DFQATT and CDR2 is SNEGSKA in the germline V gene (reference sequence). After removal of 3 bases from V and 5 bases from J, the junction contained 9 bases not matched to a gene. The CDR3 bases are TGCAGTGCTAGTAAGGATGGACAGGCAAATGAAAAACTGTTTTTT. This sequence encodes CSASKDGQANEKLFF.

The rearrangement joins TRBV13 to TRBJ1-2; D is undetermined. Germline-derived CDR1 and CDR2 are PRHDT and FYEKMQ (reference sequence). CDR3 length: 15 amino acids. V was shortened by 6 bases and J by 7 bases, with 21 bases between the two germline ends. This chain's CDR3 is CASSITRVGAVGYTF. Here the CDR3 DNA reads TGTGCCAGCAGTATAACCCGTGTGGGCGCAGTTGGCTACACCTTC.

This clone was seen once. The genes are TRBV15 and TRBJ2-7, with 7 nucleotides matching TRBD2. The J segment lost 5 bases and the V segment lost 3 bases, leaving 10 bases of the junction unmatched. The CDR3 contains 15 residues. Germline CDR1 reads LNHNV; CDR2 reads YYDKDF (reference sequence). Here the CDR3 reads CATSRELAGVNEQYF. The CDR3 DNA follows: TGTGCCACCAGCAGGGAACTGGCGGGAGTGAACGAGCAGTACTTC.

The CDR3 protein is CASSSDRAQPQHF. As DNA, the CDR3 is TGTGCCAGCAGCTCGGACAGGGCTCAGCCCCAGCATTTT. The V gene is TRBV7-2, the J gene TRBJ1-5, with 8 bases that match TRBD1. Germline CDR1 reads SGHTA; CDR2 reads FQGNSA. V shed 4 bases and J 6 bases; nucleotides not matched to a gene: 2. The CDR3 is made up of 13 amino acids.

This chain connects TRBV18 to TRBJ2-3; D is unresolved. CDR3 length: 16 amino acids. V was shortened by 6 bases and J by 6 bases, with 22 bases between the two germline ends. Germline lookup yields CDR1 KGHSH and CDR2 LQKENI. This CDR3 reads CASSQAGELNGDTQYF. The DNA for the CDR3 is TGTGCCAGCTCCCAAGCAGGCGAACTGAATGGGGATACGCAGTATTTT.

The chain recombines TRBV5-1 with TRBJ2-5, with 8 bases lining up with TRBD2. Germline CDR1 reads SGHRS; CDR2 reads YFSETQ. The CDR3 totals 19 residues. V lost 1 base, J lost 3 bases, and 17 bases stayed unmatched. CDR3 coding DNA: TGCGCCAGCAGCTTGAACCCCCTAGGGGGAGCGGGAGTTGAAGAGACCCAGTACTTC. The encoded protein is CASSLNPLGGAGVEETQYF. The whole variable domain, filled in from reference TRBV5-1 and TRBJ2-5, reads KAGVTQTPRYLIKTRGQQVTLSCSPISGHRSVSWYQQTPGQGLQFLFEYFSETQRNKGNFPGRFSGRQFSNSRSEMNVSTLELGDSALYLCASSLNPLGGAGVEETQYFGPGTRLLVL.

This rearrangement joins TRBV7-9 to TRBJ2-7; 7 bases match TRBD1. Per germline, CDR1 SEHNR and CDR2 FQNEAQ (reference sequence). The CDR3 totals 14 residues. Losses at the gene ends were 4 bases for V and 6 bases for J; bases not matched to a gene: 9. In nucleotides, the CDR3 is TGTGCCAGCAGCTCCACAGGGGAGCGGACCGAGCAGTACTTC. It translates to CASSSTGERTEQYF.

The chain uses TRBV30 and TRBJ2-2; possibly TRBD1 for D (9 bases). Trimming removed 1 base at V and 5 bases at J, with 32 bases between. CDR3 size: 21 residues. CDR1 is GTSNPN, CDR2 SVGIG, per germline (reference sequence). The CDR3 reads CAWSGQGQGNERELGTGELFF. In DNA form, the CDR3 reads TGTGCCTGGAGTGGACAGGGACAGGGCAACGAGCGGGAGTTGGGGACCGGGGAGCTGTTTTTT.

The gene calls are TRBV10-3 and TRBJ1-1; unclear D gene. Germline CDR1 is ENHRY and CDR2 is SYGVKD. Trimming cost V 2 bases and J 1 base, with 8 bases left between them. The CDR3 runs 14 residues. The CDR3 reads CAISETTKNTEAFF. CDR3 nucleotide sequence: TGTGCCATCAGTGAGACGACAAAGAACACTGAAGCTTTCTTT.

V is TRBV27 and J is TRBJ2-1, with D tentatively TRBD1 (5 bases). Germline lookup yields CDR1 MNHEY and CDR2 SMNVEV (reference sequence). This CDR3 is built from 15 residues. V lost 5 bases, J lost 1 base, and 12 bases lay in between. CDR3 in DNA: TGTGCCAGCAGTCGGTCAGGGTTTTCCTACAATGAGCAGTTCTTC. Protein product: CASSRSGFSYNEQFF.

V usage is TRBV28 and J usage is TRBJ1-2, with TRBD1 matching 9 bases. The CDR3 spans 13 residues. The germline CDR1 and CDR2 sequences are MDHEN and SYDVKM. J was trimmed by 3 bases and V by 6 bases; bases with no gene match: 2. The CDR3 loop is CASSRDRDYGYTF. In nucleotides, the CDR3 is TGTGCCAGCAGCCGGGACAGGGACTATGGCTACACCTTC.

This clone was counted a single time. V is TRBV2 and J is TRBJ1-5; D not certain. The germline V gene has CDR1 SNHLY and CDR2 FYNNEI. Trimming took 5 bases from V and 1 from J, leaving 0 bases between them. The CDR3 is made up of 11 amino acids. In DNA, the CDR3 is TGTGCCAGCAGTAGCAATCAGCCCCAGCATTTT. Its translation: CASSSNQPQHF.

J is TRBJ1-4 and V is TRBV30; D unclear. Trimming took 1 base from V and 8 from J, leaving 11 bases between them. Germline CDR1 is GTSNPN and CDR2 is SVGIG (reference sequence). CDR3 length: 13 residues. The chain's CDR3 is CAWSAGPREKLFF. Here the CDR3 DNA reads TGTGCCTGGAGTGCGGGCCCGAGGGAAAAACTGTTTTTT.

This clone has just a few counts. The V call is TRBV19, the J call TRBJ1-1; D perhaps matches TRBD1 (6 bases). The length of the CDR3 is 14 residues. Looked up from germline, CDR1 is LNHDA and CDR2 is SQIVND (reference sequence). Trimming removed 3 bases from V and 5 bases from J, with 13 bases in between. CDR3 residues: CASSIGGAGTEAFF. The CDR3 nucleotides read TGTGCCAGTAGTATTGGGGGGGCAGGGACTGAAGCTTTCTTT.

This clone was seen a few times. This rearrangement joins TRBV29-1 to TRBJ2-1, with TRBD2 matching over 14 bases. The trim removed 1 base at V and 10 bases at J, leaving 6 bases unmatched. From germline, CDR1 is SQVTM and CDR2 ANQGSEA. The CDR3 spans 15 residues. The CDR3 DNA reads as TGCAGCGTTGAAGGGGGACTAGCGGGAGAATGGGAGCAGTTCTTC. The encoded protein is CSVEGGLAGEWEQFF.

The V call is TRBV28, the J call TRBJ2-7; unclear D gene. From germline, CDR1 is MDHEN and CDR2 SYDVKM. V was trimmed by 7 bases and J by 0 bases, leaving 13 bases between them. This CDR3 contains 14 residues. The CDR3 DNA is TGTGCCAGCACCAACTGGGAAGGCTCCTACGAGCAGTACTTC. It is translated as CASTNWEGSYEQYF.

The chain employs TRBV29-1 and TRBJ1-2; the D gene is possibly TRBD1 (5 bases). Trimming removed 2 bases from V and 8 bases from J, with 12 bases in between. The germline CDR1 and CDR2 sequences are SQVTM and ANQGSEA. The CDR3 loop spans 12 amino acids. The CDR3 DNA is TGCAGCGTTGAAACATCAGGGCGAGGCTACACCTTC. Translated, it gives CSVETSGRGYTF.

The chain links TRBV9 to TRBJ2-1, with TRBD1 identical over 11 bases. V dropped 4 bases and J dropped 4; count of bases not matched to a gene: 10. Germline V gene sequence: CDR1 SGDLS, CDR2 YYNGEE. The CDR3 is 17 residues long. The CDR3 DNA reads as TGTGCCAGCAGCTCACGATCCGGGACAGGGGGTTACAATGAGCAGTTCTTC. Its protein is CASSSRSGTGGYNEQFF.

V usage is TRBV28 and J usage is TRBJ2-7; D is perhaps TRBD1 (5 bases). V lost 5 bases and J 2 bases, leaving 16 bases between the germline ends. CDR1 and CDR2 (germline): MDHEN, SYDVKM. CDR3 length: 15 amino acids. CDR3 nucleotide sequence: TGTGCCAGCAGTACCCGGGCAGGGTGGACCTACGAGCAGTACTTC. It codes for CASSTRAGWTYEQYF.